Here is one T cell receptor (beta chain) with its context. CDR1 and CDR2 from the germline V gene are LNHNV and YYDKDF (reference sequence). CDR3 length: 16 amino acids. J lost 10 bases, V lost 3 bases, and 14 bases had no gene match. This record comes from a study of blood T cell repertoires in COVID-19. Across the study: Sample material is recorded as cDNA or gDNA derived from T cells, B-cell-depleted T cells, or PBMCs.

Here immunoSEQ multiplex PCR was the method, and the copy in TCRdb shows in-frame clones only, minus some. Of 65,000 to 70,000 clones in the sample, 80% to 90% were seen once. V is TRBV15 and J is TRBJ2-1; TRBD2 agrees at 8 bases. The sample was peripheral blood. This clonotype was sampled from a woman in her sixties with acute or convalescent COVID-19. The DNA for the CDR3 is TGTGCCACCAGCAGTCCGGATATAGCGGGACGTAAAGAGCAGTTCTTC. It translates to CATSSPDIAGRKEQFF.